This record covers a single T cell receptor (beta chain). What it binds is unknown. The sample originates from a study of OX40 agonist ivuxolimab in advanced cancers. Study overall: Dosing consisted of intravenous ivuxolimab at 0.01 to 10 mg/kg every 2 weeks.

Only in-frame clones appear in the TCRdb table, and some are missing; sequencing was by immunoSEQ multiplex PCR. The table lists more than 85,000 clones, around nine tenths of them singletons. The study's findings and limits: At 0.1 to 3.0 mg/kg, clonal expansion of CD4+ and CD8+ blood T cells had occurred by week 6. Expanded peripheral T-cell antigen specificity went undetermined.

The CDR3 totals 14 residues. V was cut by 4 bases and J by 2 bases, with 12 bases left in between. Germline-derived CDR1 and CDR2 are MGHRA and YSYEKL. Exclusion applied to patients with autoimmune disease history or systemic immunosuppression. Material: CD4+ or CD8+ T cells sorted from blood, obtained in a trial of the OX40 agonist ivuxolimab. The clonotype was recovered from an adult with an advanced solid tumor such as melanoma, head and neck, liver or kidney cancer. The chain employs TRBV4-1 and TRBJ2-7; D is possibly TRBD1 or TRBD2 (5 bases each). CDR3: CASSPGTYPYEQYF. DNA of the CDR3: TGCGCCAGCAGCCCTGGGACCTATCCCTACGAGCAGTACTTC.